This T cell receptor (beta chain) is drawn from a study of blood T cell repertoires in COVID-19. About the research overall: T cells, B-cell-depleted T cells, or PBMCs supplied cDNA or gDNA.

Sequencing used immunoSEQ multiplex PCR; TCRdb keeps in-frame clones, though not all of them. This sample carries 250,000 to 350,000 clones, approximately 89% of them seen once, and the ten largest clones take approximately 8%. Between the trimmed V and J ends, which lost 2 bases and 6 bases, there was a span of 13 bases. CDR3 length equals 15 residues. Germline assignment: CDR1 KGHDR and CDR2 SFDVKD. Sequenced input: peripheral blood. V gene TRBV24-1 combines with J gene TRBJ1-3; possibly TRBD1 for D (6 bases). The clonotype originates from a woman aged 45-59 years who had recovered from COVID-19. This CDR3 is CATSDSSRGANTIYF. As DNA, the CDR3 is TGTGCCACCAGTGATTCATCCAGGGGTGCAAACACCATATATTTT.